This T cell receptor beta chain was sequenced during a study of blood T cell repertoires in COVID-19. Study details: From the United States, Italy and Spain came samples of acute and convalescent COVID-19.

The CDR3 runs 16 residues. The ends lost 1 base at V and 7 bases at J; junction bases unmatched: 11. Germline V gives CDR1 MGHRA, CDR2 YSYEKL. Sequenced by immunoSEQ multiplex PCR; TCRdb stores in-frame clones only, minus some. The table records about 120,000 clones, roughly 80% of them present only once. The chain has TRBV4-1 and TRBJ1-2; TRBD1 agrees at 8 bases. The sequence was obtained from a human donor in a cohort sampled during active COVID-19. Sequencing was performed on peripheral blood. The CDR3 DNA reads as TGCGCCAGCAGCCAAGGTCGGGGATCGGGACAGGTTGGCTACACCTTC. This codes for CASSQGRGSGQVGYTF.